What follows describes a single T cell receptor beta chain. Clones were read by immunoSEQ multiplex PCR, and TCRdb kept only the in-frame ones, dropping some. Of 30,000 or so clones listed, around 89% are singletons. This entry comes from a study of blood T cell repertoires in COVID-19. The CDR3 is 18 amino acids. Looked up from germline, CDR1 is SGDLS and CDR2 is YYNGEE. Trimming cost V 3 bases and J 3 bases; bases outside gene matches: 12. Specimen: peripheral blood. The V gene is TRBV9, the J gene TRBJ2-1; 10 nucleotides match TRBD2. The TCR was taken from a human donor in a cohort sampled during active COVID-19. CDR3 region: CASSDARAGGHFYNEQFF. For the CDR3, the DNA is TGTGCCAGCAGCGACGCCCGAGCGGGGGGGCACTTCTACAATGAGCAGTTCTTC.